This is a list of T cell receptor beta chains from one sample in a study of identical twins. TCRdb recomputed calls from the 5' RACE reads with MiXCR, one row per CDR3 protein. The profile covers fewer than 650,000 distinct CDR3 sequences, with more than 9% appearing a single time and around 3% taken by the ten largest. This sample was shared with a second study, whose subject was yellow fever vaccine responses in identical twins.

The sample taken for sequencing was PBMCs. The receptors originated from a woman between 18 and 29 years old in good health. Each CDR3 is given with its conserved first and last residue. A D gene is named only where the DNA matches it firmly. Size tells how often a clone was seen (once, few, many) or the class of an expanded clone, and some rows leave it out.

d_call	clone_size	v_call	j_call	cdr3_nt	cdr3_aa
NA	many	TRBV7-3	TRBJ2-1	TGTGCCAGCAGCCGTGGGGTTTACAATGAGCAGTTCTTC	CASSRGVYNEQFF
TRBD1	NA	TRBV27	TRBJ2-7	TGTGCCAGCAGGCACGTGGGCAGGGGGTTGGACGAGCAGTACTTC	CASRHVGRGLDEQYF
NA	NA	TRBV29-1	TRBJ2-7	TGCAGCGGGGCCGTCGGCAGTAGCTCCTACGAGCAGTACTTC	CSGAVGSSSYEQYF
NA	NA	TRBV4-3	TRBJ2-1	TGCGCCAGCAGCCAAGATTGGTGGTCCCACCCGTTCTTC	CASSQDWWSHPFF
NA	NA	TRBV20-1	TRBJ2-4	TGCAGTGCGGGGGGACGGAAAAACATTCAGTACTTC	CSAGGRKNIQYF
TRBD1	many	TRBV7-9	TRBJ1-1	TGTGCCAGCAGACCTCTACAGGGGTTGAACACTGAAGCTTTCTTT	CASRPLQGLNTEAFF
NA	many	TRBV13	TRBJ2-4	TGTGCCAGCAGCTTAGGCGGGGGCTTAGCCAAAAACATTCAGTACTTC	CASSLGGGLAKNIQYF
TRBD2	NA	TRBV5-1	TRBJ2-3	TGCGCCAGCAGCTGGGGGGGATCAGATACGCAGTATTTT	CASSWGGSDTQYF
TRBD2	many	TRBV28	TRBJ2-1	TGTGCCAGCATGGCACGAAGCCCAGCGGGAGGGTCCTCCTACAATGAGCAGTTCTTC	CASMARSPAGGSSYNEQFF
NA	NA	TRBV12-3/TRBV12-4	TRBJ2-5	TGTGCCAGCGGGCGGCTACGTGTGGGGCCCCAGTACTTC	CASGRLRVGPQYF
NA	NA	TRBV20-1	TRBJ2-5	TGCAGTGCTAAAGACCCCCTCATCTTGGCAAATGTAGAGACCCAGTACTTC	CSAKDPLILANVETQYF
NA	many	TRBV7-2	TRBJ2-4	TGTGCCAGCAGCTTAGCGGGGGGGCTCTCGAACATTCAGTACTTC	CASSLAGGLSNIQYF
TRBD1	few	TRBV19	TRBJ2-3	TGTGCCAGTAGTATTTTCCGGACAGGTAGCACAGATACGCAGTATTTT	CASSIFRTGSTDTQYF
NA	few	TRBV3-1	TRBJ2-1	TGTGCCAGCAGCGAAGGAAGGGGGGCGAGGGTGTACAATGAGCAGTTCTTC	CASSEGRGARVYNEQFF
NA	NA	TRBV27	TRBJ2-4	TGTGCCAGCAGTTCTGGGAACATTCAGTACTTC	CASSSGNIQYF
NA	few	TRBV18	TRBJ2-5	TGTGCCAGCTCACCCAGTCAAAGTGTGGAGACCCAGTACTTC	CASSPSQSVETQYF
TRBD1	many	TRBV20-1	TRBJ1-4	TGCAGTGCTAGAGAGCAGGGCAGGGGGCCATATAATGAAAAACTGTTTTTT	CSAREQGRGPYNEKLFF
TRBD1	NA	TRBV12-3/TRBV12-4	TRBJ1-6	TGTGCCAGCAGTTCGTATCAGGGGGAGTCCTCACCCCTCCACTTT	CASSSYQGESSPLHF
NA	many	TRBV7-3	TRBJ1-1	TGTGCCAGCAGCTTAAAGGGCGGGGGTGGTGAAGCTTTCTTT	CASSLKGGGGEAFF
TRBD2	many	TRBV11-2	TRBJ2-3	TGTGCCAGCAGCCAACGGACTAGCGGGGGGACAGATACGCAGTATTTT	CASSQRTSGGTDTQYF
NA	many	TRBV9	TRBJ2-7	TGTGCCAGCAGCGTAGATGGAAAATCCTACGAGCAGTACTTC	CASSVDGKSYEQYF
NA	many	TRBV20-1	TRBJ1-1	TGCAGTGCTAGAGATCCCGGACAGTTGAACACTGAAGCTTTCTTT	CSARDPGQLNTEAFF
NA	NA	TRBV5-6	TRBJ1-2	TGTGCCAGCAGCTTAGGGACATCCACCCGGGGCTACACCTTC	CASSLGTSTRGYTF
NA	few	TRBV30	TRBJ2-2	TGTGCCTGGAGTGTGGGGAACACCGGGGAGCTGTTTTTT	CAWSVGNTGELFF
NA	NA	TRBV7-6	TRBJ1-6	TGTGCCAGCAGCTTAGAAGTCTCTTCACCCCTCCACTTT	CASSLEVSSPLHF
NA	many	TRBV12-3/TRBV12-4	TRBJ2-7	TGTGCCAGCGGAGACTACGAGCAGTACTTC	CASGDYEQYF
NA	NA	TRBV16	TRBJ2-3	TGTGCCAGCAGCCAAAGAGGCCAGGATACGCAGTATTTT	CASSQRGQDTQYF
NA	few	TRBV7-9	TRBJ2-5	TGTGCCAGCAGCTTAGTGCCCAGGGGAGGGCAAGAGACCCAGTACTTC	CASSLVPRGGQETQYF
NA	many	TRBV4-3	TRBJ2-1	TGCGCCAGCAGCCAAGATTGGCAATTAACTACCAAGCAGTTCTTC	CASSQDWQLTTKQFF
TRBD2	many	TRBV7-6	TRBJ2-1	TGTGCCAGCAGCTTAGCATTAGGGAGGGGAAGCTCCTACAATGAGCAGTTCTTC	CASSLALGRGSSYNEQFF
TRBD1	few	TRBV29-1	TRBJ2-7	TGCAGCGTTCGCCCGGGACAGGGGCCCTACGAGCAGTACTTC	CSVRPGQGPYEQYF
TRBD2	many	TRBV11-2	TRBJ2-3	TGTGCCAGCAGCTTAGAGTTACTAGCGGGCCTTAGCACAGATACGCAGTATTTT	CASSLELLAGLSTDTQYF
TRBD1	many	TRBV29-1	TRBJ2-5	TGCAGCGTTGTACAGGAGACAGGGAAAGAGACCCAGTACTTC	CSVVQETGKETQYF
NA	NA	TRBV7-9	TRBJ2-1	TGTGCCAGCAGCCTCGCGGTACGGACCGACGGTAATGAGCAGTTCTTC	CASSLAVRTDGNEQFF
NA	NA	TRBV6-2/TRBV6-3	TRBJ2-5	TGTGCCAGCATCCTCGGCCGTGAAGAGACCCAGTACTTC	CASILGREETQYF
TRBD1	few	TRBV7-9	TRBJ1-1	TGTGCCAGCTTGTGGGGGACAGGGAACACTGAAGCTTTCTTT	CASLWGTGNTEAFF
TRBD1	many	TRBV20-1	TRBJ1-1	TGCAGTGCTACCGACAGGGGGACTGAAGCTTTCTTT	CSATDRGTEAFF
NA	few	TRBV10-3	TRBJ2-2	TGTGCCATCTTGGGTAGTGAGGCCACCGGGGAGCTGTTTTTT	CAILGSEATGELFF
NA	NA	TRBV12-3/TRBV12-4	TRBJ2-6	TGTACCAGCTGCTCCCCTAATATGTACACGGCGGCGGGGGCCAACGTCCTGACTTTC	CTSCSPNMYTAAGANVLTF
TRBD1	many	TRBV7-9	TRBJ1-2	TGTGCCAGCAGCCCCTTGACAGGGGTGGGTGGCTACACCTTC	CASSPLTGVGGYTF